One and the same sample provided the 14 T cell receptor beta chains below, sequenced in a study of T cell responses to AZD1222 COVID-19 vaccine. Sequenced by immunoSEQ multiplex PCR; TCRdb stores in-frame clones only, minus some. The profile covers 110,000 to 150,000 clones, with about 88% appearing a single time and 3% to 4% taken by the ten largest. Sequencing was performed on peripheral blood, taken 28 days after the second AZD1222 dose. Receptors originate from an adult who received the AZD1222 COVID-19 vaccine.

This chain links TRBV7-6 with TRBJ1-2; possible D gene TRBD1, 5 bases. The CDR3 length is 17 residues. CDR1 is SGHVS and CDR2 is FNYEAQ in the germline V gene. Between the trimmed V and J ends, which lost 4 bases and 0 bases, there was a span of 18 bases. CDR3 region: CASSSSGRGGSNYGYTF. CDR3 sequence (DNA): TGTGCCAGCAGCTCTTCGGGGCGGGGTGGCTCTAACTATGGCTACACCTTC.

This rearrangement joins TRBV7-3 to TRBJ2-1, with TRBD2 identical over 8 bases. The CDR3 is made up of 15 amino acids. With V trimmed by 5 bases and J by 1 base, 4 bases remained unmatched. From germline, CDR1 is SGHTA and CDR2 FQGTGA. This chain's CDR3 is CASSGTSGSYNEQFF. The CDR3 DNA follows: TGTGCCAGCAGCGGCACTAGCGGATCCTACAATGAGCAGTTCTTC.

The V and J genes are TRBV5-6 and TRBJ1-1; D not certain. CDR3 length: 17 amino acids. V gave up 2 bases and J gave up 3 bases, with 20 bases separating them. CDR1 is SGHDT, CDR2 YYEEEE, per germline. The CDR3 DNA sequence: TGTGCCAGCAGCTTTCCATCTAGGACTTGGCGGGACACTGAAGCTTTCTTT. This sequence encodes CASSFPSRTWRDTEAFF. The variable domain in full, with the rest retrieved from reference TRBV5-6 and TRBJ1-1, is DAGVTQSPTHLIKTRGQQVTLRCSPKSGHDTVSWYQQALGQGPQFIFQYYEEEERQRGNFPDRFSGHQFPNYSSELNVNALLLGDSALYLCASSFPSRTWRDTEAFFGQGTRLTVV.

The chain employs TRBV28 and TRBJ2-7; D may be TRBD2 (7 bases). V lost 10 bases and J 3 bases, leaving 19 bases between the germline ends. Germline-derived CDR1 and CDR2 are MDHEN and SYDVKM. The CDR3 length is 14 residues. CDR3 sequence: CATKGGSSFYEQYF. CDR3 bases: TGTGCCACTAAGGGGGGGTCATCGTTCTACGAGCAGTACTTC.

This chain links TRBV6-6 with TRBJ2-5; 9 positions agree with TRBD2. V lost 6 bases and J lost 1; bases outside the gene matches: 3. This CDR3 spans 14 amino acids. Germline CDR1 reads MNHNY; CDR2 reads SVGAGI (reference sequence). The CDR3 DNA sequence: TGTGCCAGCAGAGAGCGGGGGGCCCAAGAGACCCAGTACTTC. Translation: CASRERGAQETQYF.

Concerning this clone: The junction does not match germline at one end; this may be a read error. The V and J genes are TRBV24-1 and TRBJ1-2; D remains ambiguous. CDR3 length: 14 amino acids. Per the germline V gene, CDR1 is KGHDR and CDR2 is SFDVKD. CDR3 sequence reads: CATSDLGIDYGHTF. CDR3 DNA sequence: TGTGCCACCAGTGATTTGGGGATAGACTATGGCCACACCTTC.

This clone occurred once. The chain has TRBV10-3 and TRBJ2-7; no clear D. Germline lookup yields CDR1 ENHRY and CDR2 SYGVKD. Trimming cost V 2 bases and J 1 base, with 6 bases left between them. CDR3 size: 13 residues. The CDR3 DNA is TGTGCCATCAGTGAGCTGGCGTCCTACGAGCAGTACTTC. As protein: CAISELASYEQYF.

This clone is a singleton in its sample. The chain carries TRBV3-1 (or the pseudogene TRBV3-2) and TRBJ1-6; D not certain. CDR3 size: 16 residues. Germline CDR1 and CDR2: LGHDT and YNNKEL (reference sequence). Trimming removed 0 bases at V and 0 bases at J, with 6 bases between. The DNA for the CDR3 is TGTGCCAGCAGCCAAGAGGGGAGCTCCTATAATTCACCCCTCCACTTT. It encodes CASSQEGSSYNSPLHF.

This rearrangement joins TRBV5-4 to TRBJ1-2; D gene unclear. The germline CDR1 and CDR2 sequences are SGHNT and YYREEE (reference sequence). The V end lost 3 bases, the J end lost 4 bases, and 16 bases lay between the germline ends. The CDR3 runs 15 residues. CDR3 DNA: TGTGCCAGCAGCTCCGCCCAGCAGCGCCCCTATGGCTACACCTTC. It codes for CASSSAQQRPYGYTF.

V and J are TRBV5-6 and TRBJ2-5; D ambiguous. The germline gives CDR1 SGHDT, CDR2 YYEEEE. The V and J ends lost 2 bases and 8 bases respectively, with 16 bases between them. The CDR3 runs 14 residues. The CDR3 reads CASSFAQPPDTQYF. The DNA of the CDR3 is TGTGCCAGCAGCTTTGCGCAGCCTCCGGATACCCAGTACTTC.

J is TRBJ2-6 and V is TRBV28; D remains ambiguous. The CDR3 extends over 14 amino acids. In germline, CDR1 is MDHEN, CDR2 SYDVKM. V shed 7 bases and J shed 0 bases, with 7 bases lying between them. CDR3 DNA: TGTGCCAGCAAGCAGAGCTCTGGGGCCAACGTCCTGACTTTC. As protein: CASKQSSGANVLTF.

The chain employs TRBV2 and TRBJ2-1; the match to TRBD2 covers 15 bases. This CDR3 spans 20 amino acids. With 6 bases clipped from V and 4 bases from J, the junction kept 16 bases outside the gene matches. Per the germline V gene, CDR1 is SNHLY and CDR2 is FYNNEI. Written as DNA, the CDR3 is TGTGCCAGCAGAGGACTAGCGGGGGGGCGCGGGGTAAAAACATACAATGAGCAGTTCTTC. Protein: CASRGLAGGRGVKTYNEQFF.

The chain employs TRBV2 and TRBJ2-3; no clear D. The CDR3 totals 12 residues. CDR1 is SNHLY, CDR2 FYNNEI, per germline. The V gene lost 2 bases and the J gene lost 7 bases, with 7 bases spanning the gap. CDR3 in amino acids: CASSETRNTQYF. The CDR3 nucleotides are TGTGCCAGCAGTGAAACCCGGAATACGCAGTATTTT.

This clone was seen a few times. The CDR3 sequence is CASGEGVLYGYTF. The CDR3 nucleotides read TGTGCCAGCGGGGAGGGGGTGCTCTATGGCTACACCTTC. V is TRBV28 and J is TRBJ1-2; perhaps TRBD1 as D (6 bases). The germline V gene has CDR1 MDHEN and CDR2 SYDVKM. The CDR3 runs 13 residues. V was trimmed by 8 bases and J by 4 bases, leaving 14 bases between them.